This T cell receptor (beta chain) stems from a study of T-cell memory formation after mild COVID-19. On the study more broadly: There were largely donor-specific TCR clusters.

To note about this clonotype: As yet, its antigen is unknown.

UMIs and sample barcodes were carried by the TCR alpha and TCR beta cDNA libraries that 5'RACE produced using constant-segment primers. TCRdb redid the calling of the 5' RACE reads with MiXCR, one entry per CDR3 protein. The sample yields around 300,000 distinct CDR3 sequences, around 8% seen once. Overall study results and limits: Clones contracting day 15 to 85 were balanced CD4/CD8; later expanders leaned CD4+. Memory cells collected pre-infection included some clones that later responded, suggesting cross-reactive memory joined.

V gave up 3 bases and J gave up 1 base, with 13 bases separating them. The CDR3 is 16 residues long. Germline values: CDR1 LNHDA, CDR2 SQIVND (reference sequence). Sequenced input: PBMCs or a T cell subset sorted from them (not recorded which). This TCR came from a man aged 18 to 29 who had mild COVID-19 (a few samples of this study predate the infection). Cell type and time point are not known. This sequence joins TRBV19 and TRBJ1-5; weak D call: TRBD1 (5 bases). CDR3 amino acids: CASSIGFRDSNQPQHF. The CDR3 DNA follows: TGTGCCAGTAGTATTGGCTTCCGGGACAGCAATCAGCCCCAGCATTTT.